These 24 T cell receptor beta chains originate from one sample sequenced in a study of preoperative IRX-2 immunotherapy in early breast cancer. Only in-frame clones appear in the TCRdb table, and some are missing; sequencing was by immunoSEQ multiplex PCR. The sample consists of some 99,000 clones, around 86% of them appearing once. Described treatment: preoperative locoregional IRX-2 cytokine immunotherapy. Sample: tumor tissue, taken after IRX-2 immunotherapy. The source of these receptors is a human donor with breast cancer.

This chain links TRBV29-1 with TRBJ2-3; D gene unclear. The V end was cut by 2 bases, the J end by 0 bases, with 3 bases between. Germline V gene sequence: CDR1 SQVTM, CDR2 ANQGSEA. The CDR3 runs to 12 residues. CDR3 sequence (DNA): TGCAGCGTTGAATCTAGCACAGATACGCAGTATTTT. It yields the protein CSVESSTDTQYF.

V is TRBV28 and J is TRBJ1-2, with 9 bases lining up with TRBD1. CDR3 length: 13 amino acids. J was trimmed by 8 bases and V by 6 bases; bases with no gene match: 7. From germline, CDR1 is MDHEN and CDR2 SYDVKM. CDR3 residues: CASSLTGGRGYTF. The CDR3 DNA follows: TGTGCCAGCAGCCTAACAGGGGGCCGGGGCTACACCTTC.

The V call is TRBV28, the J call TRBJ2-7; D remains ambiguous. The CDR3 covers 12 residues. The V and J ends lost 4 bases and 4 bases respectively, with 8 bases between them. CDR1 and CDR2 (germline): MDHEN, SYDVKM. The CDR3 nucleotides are TGTGCCAGCAGTTCGACGGTATACGAGCAGTACTTC. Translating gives CASSSTVYEQYF.

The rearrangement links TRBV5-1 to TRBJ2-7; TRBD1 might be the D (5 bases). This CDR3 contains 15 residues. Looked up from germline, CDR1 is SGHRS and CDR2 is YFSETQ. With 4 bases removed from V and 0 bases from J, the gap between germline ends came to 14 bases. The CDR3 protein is CASSPDMTYSYEQYF. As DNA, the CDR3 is TGCGCCAGCAGCCCGGACATGACCTACTCCTACGAGCAGTACTTC.

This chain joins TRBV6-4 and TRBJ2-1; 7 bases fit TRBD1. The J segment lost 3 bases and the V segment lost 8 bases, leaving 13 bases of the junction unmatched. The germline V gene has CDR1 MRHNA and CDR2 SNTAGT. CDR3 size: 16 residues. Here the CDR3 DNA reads TGTGCCAGCTATGGGAACCGGGACAGAGTCTACAATGAGCAGTTCTTC. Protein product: CASYGNRDRVYNEQFF.

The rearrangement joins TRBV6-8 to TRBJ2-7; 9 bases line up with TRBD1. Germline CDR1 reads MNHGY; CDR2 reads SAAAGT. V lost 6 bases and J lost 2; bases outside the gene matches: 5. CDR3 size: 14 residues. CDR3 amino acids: CASSRDRDTYEQYF. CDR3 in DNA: TGTGCCAGCAGCCGGGACAGGGACACCTACGAGCAGTACTTC.

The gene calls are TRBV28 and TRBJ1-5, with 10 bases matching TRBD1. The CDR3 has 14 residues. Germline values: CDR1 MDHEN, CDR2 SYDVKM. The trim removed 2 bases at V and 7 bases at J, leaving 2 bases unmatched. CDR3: CASSLGDRGQPQHF. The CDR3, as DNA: TGTGCCAGCAGTTTAGGGGACAGGGGCCAGCCCCAGCATTTT.

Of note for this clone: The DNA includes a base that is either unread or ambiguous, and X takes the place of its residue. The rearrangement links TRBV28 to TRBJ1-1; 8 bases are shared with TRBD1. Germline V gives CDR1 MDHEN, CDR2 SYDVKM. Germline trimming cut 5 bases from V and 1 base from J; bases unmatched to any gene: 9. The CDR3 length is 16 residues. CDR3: CASSRXRGWGNTEAFF. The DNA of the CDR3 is TGTGCCAGCAGTCGGRACAGGGGGTGGGGGAACACTGAAGCTTTCTTT.

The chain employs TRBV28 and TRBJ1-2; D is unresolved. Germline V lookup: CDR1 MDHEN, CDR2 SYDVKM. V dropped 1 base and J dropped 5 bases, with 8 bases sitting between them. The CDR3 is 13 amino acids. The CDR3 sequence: CASSLSHLYGYTF. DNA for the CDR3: TGTGCCAGCAGTTTATCACACCTGTATGGCTACACCTTC.

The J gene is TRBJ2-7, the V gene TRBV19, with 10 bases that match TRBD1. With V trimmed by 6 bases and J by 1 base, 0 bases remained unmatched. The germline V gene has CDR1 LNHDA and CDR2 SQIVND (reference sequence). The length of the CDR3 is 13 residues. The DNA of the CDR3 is TGTGCCAGTAGGGGACAGGGGTCCTACGAGCAGTACTTC. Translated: CASRGQGSYEQYF.

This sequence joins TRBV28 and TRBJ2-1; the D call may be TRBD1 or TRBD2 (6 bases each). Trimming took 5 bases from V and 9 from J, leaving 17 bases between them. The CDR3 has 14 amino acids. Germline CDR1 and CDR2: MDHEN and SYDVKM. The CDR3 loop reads CASSIPRGPGEQFF. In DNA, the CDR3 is TGTGCCAGCAGTATACCCCGGGGGCCTGGTGAGCAGTTCTTC. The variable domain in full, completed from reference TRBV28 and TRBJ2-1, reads DVKVTQSSRYLVKRTGEKVFLECVQDMDHENMFWYRQDPGLGLRLIYFSYDVKMKEKGDIPEGYSVSREKKERFSLILESASTNQTSMYLCASSIPRGPGEQFFGPGTRLTVL.

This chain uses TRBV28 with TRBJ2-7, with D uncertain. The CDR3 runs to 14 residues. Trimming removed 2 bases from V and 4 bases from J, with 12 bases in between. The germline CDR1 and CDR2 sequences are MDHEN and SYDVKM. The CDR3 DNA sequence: TGTGCCAGCAGTTTAGCGGCCAGCCGATACGAGCAGTACTTC. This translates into CASSLAASRYEQYF.

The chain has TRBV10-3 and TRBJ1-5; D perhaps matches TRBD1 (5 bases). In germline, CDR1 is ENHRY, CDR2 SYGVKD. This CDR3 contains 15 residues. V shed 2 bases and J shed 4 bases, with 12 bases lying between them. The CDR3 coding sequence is TGTGCCATCAGTGAGGACAGAGGGAAAAATCAGCCCCAGCATTTT. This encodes CAISEDRGKNQPQHF.

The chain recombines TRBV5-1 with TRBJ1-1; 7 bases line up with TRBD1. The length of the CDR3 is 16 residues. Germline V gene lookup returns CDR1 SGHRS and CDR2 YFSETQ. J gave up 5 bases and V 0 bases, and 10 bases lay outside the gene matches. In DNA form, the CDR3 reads TGCGCCAGCAGCTTGGAGCCACAGGGGTTGGGTACTGAAGCTTTCTTT. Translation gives CASSLEPQGLGTEAFF.

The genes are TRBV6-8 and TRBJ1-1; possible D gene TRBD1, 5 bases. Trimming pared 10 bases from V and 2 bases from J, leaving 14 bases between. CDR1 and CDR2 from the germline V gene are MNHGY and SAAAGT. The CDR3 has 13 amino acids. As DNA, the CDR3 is TGTGCCATCGACCAGAGGGGCAACACTGAAGCTTTCTTT. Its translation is CAIDQRGNTEAFF.

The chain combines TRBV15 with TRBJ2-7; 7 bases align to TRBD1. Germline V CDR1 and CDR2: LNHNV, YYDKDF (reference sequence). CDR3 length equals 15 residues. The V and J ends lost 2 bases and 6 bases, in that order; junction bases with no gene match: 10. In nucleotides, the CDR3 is TGTGCCACCAGCAGAAAATCGACAGGGATAGGCGAGCAGTACTTC. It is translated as CATSRKSTGIGEQYF.

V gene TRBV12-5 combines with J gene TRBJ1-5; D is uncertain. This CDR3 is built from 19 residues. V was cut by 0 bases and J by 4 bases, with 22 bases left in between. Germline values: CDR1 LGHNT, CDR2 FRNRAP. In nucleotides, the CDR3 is TGTGCTAGTGGTTTGGTATCGGACCAAAGGGAGTTGAAGAATCAGCCCCAGCATTTT. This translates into CASGLVSDQRELKNQPQHF.

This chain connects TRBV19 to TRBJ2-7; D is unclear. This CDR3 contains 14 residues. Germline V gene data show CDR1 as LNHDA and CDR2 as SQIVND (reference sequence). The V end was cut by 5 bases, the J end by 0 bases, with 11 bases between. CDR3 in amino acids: CASSPLYSSYEQYF. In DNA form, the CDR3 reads TGTGCCAGTAGTCCTCTCTACAGCTCCTACGAGCAGTACTTC.

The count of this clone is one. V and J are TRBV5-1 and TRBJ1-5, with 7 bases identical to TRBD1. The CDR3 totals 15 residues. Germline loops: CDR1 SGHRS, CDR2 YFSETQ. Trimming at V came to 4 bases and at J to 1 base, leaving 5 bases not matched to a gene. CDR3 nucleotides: TGCGCCAGCAGCCTGACAGGGTCGAGCAATCAGCCCCAGCATTTT. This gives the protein CASSLTGSSNQPQHF.

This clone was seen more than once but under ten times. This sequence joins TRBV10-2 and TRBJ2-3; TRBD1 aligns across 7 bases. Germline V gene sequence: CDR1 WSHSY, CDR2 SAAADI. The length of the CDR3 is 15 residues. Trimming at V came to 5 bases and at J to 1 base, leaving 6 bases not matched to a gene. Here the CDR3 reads CASSSRDRGTDTQYF. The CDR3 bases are TGCGCCAGCAGTTCTCGGGACAGAGGCACAGATACGCAGTATTTT.

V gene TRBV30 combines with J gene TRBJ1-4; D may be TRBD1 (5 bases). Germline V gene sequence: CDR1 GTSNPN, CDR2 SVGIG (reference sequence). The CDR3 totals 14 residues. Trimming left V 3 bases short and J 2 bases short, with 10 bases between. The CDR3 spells CAWRRGPTNEKLFF. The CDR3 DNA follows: TGTGCCTGGAGGAGGGGTCCGACTAATGAAAAACTGTTTTTT.

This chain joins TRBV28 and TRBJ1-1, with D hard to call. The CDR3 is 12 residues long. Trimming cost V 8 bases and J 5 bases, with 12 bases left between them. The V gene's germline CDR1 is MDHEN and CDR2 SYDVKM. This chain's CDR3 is CASRRQDTEAFF. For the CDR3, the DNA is TGTGCCAGCCGCCGACAAGATACTGAAGCTTTCTTT.

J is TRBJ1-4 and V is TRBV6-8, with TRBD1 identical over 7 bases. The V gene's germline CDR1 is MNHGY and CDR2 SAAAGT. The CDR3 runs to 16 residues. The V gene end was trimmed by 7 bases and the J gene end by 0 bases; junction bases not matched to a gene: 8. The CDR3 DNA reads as TGTGCCAGCATTCGGACAGGAGAAACAACTAATGAAAAACTGTTTTTT. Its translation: CASIRTGETTNEKLFF.

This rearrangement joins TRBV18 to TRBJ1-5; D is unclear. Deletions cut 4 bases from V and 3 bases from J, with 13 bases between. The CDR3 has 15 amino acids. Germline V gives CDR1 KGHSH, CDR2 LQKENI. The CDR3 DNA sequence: TGTGCCAGCTCACGGCCGGACGGGGTCAATCAGCCCCAGCATTTT. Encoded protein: CASSRPDGVNQPQHF.